These 14 T cell receptor beta chains were sequenced from one sample in a study of T cell changes during pregnancy in multiple sclerosis. TCRdb keeps only in-frame clones here, not all; method: immunoSEQ multiplex PCR. Among about 24,000 clones, approximately 90% were seen once, and the ten largest hold around 8%. This material consisted of CD8+ T cells from peripheral blood mononuclear cells, taken in the first trimester of pregnancy. All receptors derive from a female donor in good health, enrolled as a control in a pregnancy study.

This clone was recorded only once. The chain couples TRBV27 to TRBJ2-7, with D tentatively TRBD2 (6 bases). Germline V gene data show CDR1 as MNHEY and CDR2 as SMNVEV (reference sequence). This CDR3 is built from 15 residues. The ends were cut back, 3 bases at V and 4 bases at J, with 16 bases in the middle. This chain's CDR3 is CASSFGGRFLYEQYF. The CDR3 region has the DNA TGTGCCAGCAGTTTCGGGGGTCGGTTCCTGTACGAGCAGTACTTC.

V is TRBV4-2 and J is TRBJ2-3, with TRBD2 matching 14 bases. Trimming removed 1 base from V and 5 bases from J; junction bases left unmatched: 8. This CDR3 region has 18 residues. The germline V gene has CDR1 LGHNA and CDR2 YNFKEQ. As DNA, the CDR3 is TGTGCCAGCAGCCAAGCAGCCCCCGGACTAGCGGGGGGAGATACGCAGTATTTT. Translating it yields CASSQAAPGLAGGDTQYF.

The gene calls are TRBV19 and TRBJ1-5; D remains ambiguous. Trimming shortened V by 3 bases and J by 4 bases, and 10 bases separated the two germline ends. The germline CDR1 and CDR2 sequences are LNHDA and SQIVND (reference sequence). This CDR3 comprises 14 residues. The CDR3 nucleotides read TGTGCCAGTAGTATTCTGGGAGGAAATCAGCCCCAGCATTTT. Translating it yields CASSILGGNQPQHF.

The J gene is TRBJ1-1, the V gene TRBV7-9; 10 bases line up with TRBD1. CDR3 size: 15 residues. The trim removed 5 bases at V and 10 bases at J, leaving 13 bases unmatched. Germline V CDR1 and CDR2: SEHNR, FQNEAQ (reference sequence). CDR3 amino acids: CASSGTDRGDPVAFF. In DNA, the CDR3 is TGTGCCAGCAGCGGAACGGACAGGGGGGATCCTGTAGCTTTCTTT.

CDR3 coding DNA: TGTGCCAGCAGCGCCCGGGACAGGGAAACGGGGGAGCCCCAGCATTTT. It specifies CASSARDRETGEPQHF. J is TRBJ1-5 and V is TRBV7-9; TRBD1 matches 9 bases. The germline gives CDR1 SEHNR, CDR2 FQNEAQ (reference sequence). V was clipped by 5 bases and J by 8 bases; unmatched bases: 13. The CDR3 is 16 residues long.

This chain links TRBV5-1 with TRBJ2-7; tentatively, D is TRBD1 (6 bases). The length of the CDR3 is 13 residues. Looked up from germline, CDR1 is SGHRS and CDR2 is YFSETQ. Trimming stripped 2 bases from V and 5 bases from J, with 11 bases between. As DNA, the CDR3 is TGCGCCAGCAGCTTCAGTGGACAGAACGAGCAGTACTTC. The encoded protein is CASSFSGQNEQYF.

V is TRBV4-3 and J is TRBJ2-3; 8 bases map to TRBD1. Germline-derived CDR1 and CDR2 are LGHNA and YSLEER. Germline trimming cut 0 bases from V and 3 bases from J; bases unmatched to any gene: 17. The CDR3 consists of 20 residues. CDR3 residues: CASSQEEAGSGTGVTDTQYF. The CDR3 DNA follows: TGCGCCAGCAGCCAAGAAGAGGCGGGTTCAGGGACAGGTGTAACAGATACGCAGTATTTT.

This CDR3 is CASSEIMNTEAFF. The CDR3 bases are TGTGCCAGCAGTGAGATCATGAACACTGAAGCTTTCTTT. V gene TRBV28 combines with J gene TRBJ1-1; D is unresolved. V was cut by 5 bases and J by 0 bases, with 7 bases left in between. Germline V gene data show CDR1 as MDHEN and CDR2 as SYDVKM. CDR3 size: 13 residues. The full variable domain, with the rest looked up from reference TRBV28 and TRBJ1-1, is DVKVTQSSRYLVKRTGEKVFLECVQDMDHENMFWYRQDPGLGLRLIYFSYDVKMKEKGDIPEGYSVSREKKERFSLILESASTNQTSMYLCASSEIMNTEAFFGQGTRLTVV.

The chain links TRBV9 to TRBJ2-7; unclear D gene. The CDR3 is made up of 16 amino acids. V was clipped by 2 bases and J by 6 bases, with 21 bases between them. The germline CDR1 and CDR2 sequences are SGDLS and YYNGEE. In DNA, the CDR3 is TGTGCCAGCAGCGTTAGCCCTTGCACAACTTACTGCGAGCAGTACTTC. It translates to CASSVSPCTTYCEQYF.

This chain connects TRBV20-1 to TRBJ1-1; TRBD1 might be the D (6 bases). From germline, CDR1 is DFQATT and CDR2 SNEGSKA (reference sequence). Trimming stripped 0 bases from V and 11 bases from J, with 10 bases between. The CDR3 runs 11 residues. DNA for the CDR3: TGCAGTGCTAGAGAAGAGGGGGTTGCTTTCTTT. Its translation: CSAREEGVAFF.

This chain uses TRBV7-3 with TRBJ1-2, with a tentative D call TRBD1 (5 bases). The CDR3 length is 13 residues. CDR1 and CDR2 from the germline V gene are SGHTA and FQGTGA. V shed 5 bases and J shed 8 bases, with 15 bases lying between them. This CDR3 reads CASSLTEGKGYTF. The CDR3 nucleotides are TGTGCCAGCAGCCTCACGGAGGGGAAAGGCTACACCTTC.

This clone appeared a few times. The rearrangement links TRBV4-2 to TRBJ1-1; D might be TRBD1 (5 bases). Germline CDR1 and CDR2: LGHNA and YNFKEQ. This CDR3 comprises 16 residues. Trimming removed 5 bases from V and 0 bases from J, with 16 bases in between. The CDR3 protein is CASSLGGEELNTEAFF. The CDR3 DNA reads TGTGCCAGCAGCTTGGGGGGGGAGGAATTGAACACTGAAGCTTTCTTT.

The count of this clone is one. The chain is built from TRBV7-9 and TRBJ1-1, with D uncertain. Germline-derived CDR1 and CDR2 are SEHNR and FQNEAQ (reference sequence). The CDR3 covers 17 residues. The germline V and J ends were trimmed by 5 bases and 0 bases, with 19 bases remaining between them. The CDR3 region is CASSPRRYIDMNTEAFF. The CDR3 DNA follows: TGTGCCAGCAGCCCTCGACGATACATAGACATGAACACTGAAGCTTTCTTT. Full variable domain (rest looked up from reference TRBV7-9 and TRBJ1-1): DTGVSQNPRHKITKRGQNVTFRCDPISEHNRLYWYRQTLGQGPEFLTYFQNEAQLEKSRLLSDRFSAERPKGSFSTLEIQRTEQGDSAMYLCASSPRRYIDMNTEAFFGQGTRLTVV.

The rearrangement uses TRBV5-5 and TRBJ1-2; a weak D match, TRBD1 (5 bases). The CDR3 contains 15 residues. The V end was cut by 0 bases, the J end by 4 bases, with 13 bases between. Per germline, CDR1 SGHKS and CDR2 YYEKEE (reference sequence). This CDR3 reads CASSLALGVGYGYTF. The CDR3 DNA reads as TGTGCCAGCAGCTTGGCCTTAGGGGTCGGCTATGGCTACACCTTC.